One sample yielded the 25 T cell receptor beta chains listed below, sequenced in a study of cytomegalovirus exposure and HLA in healthy donors (dated by TCRdb to about 2017). The library was generated by the immunoSEQ multiplex PCR assay. The multiplex PCR relied on a mix of 60 forward primers for TCR Vbeta segments and 13 reverse primers for TCR Jbeta segments. In TCRdb, the immuneACCESS table is reduced to in-frame sequences with V and J assigned. These tables do not hold every clone; where another copy was compared, an unresolved V gene accounts for under half, and the others remain unexplained. Present in this sample are under 200,000 clones, over 60% of which were seen just once. The ten largest clones represent approximately 2.1% of the sample. Material: PBMCs. These TCRs come from a woman between 45 and 65 years old in good health and CMV-seronegative.

The chain recombines TRBV4-2 with TRBJ2-1; TRBD2 matches at 8 bases. With V trimmed by 0 bases and J by 4 bases, 5 bases remained unmatched. Germline V gene data show CDR1 as LGHNA and CDR2 as YNFKEQ. The CDR3 consists of 16 residues. This CDR3 reads CASSQEPASGYNEQFF. CDR3 nucleotides: TGTGCCAGCAGCCAAGAGCCGGCTAGCGGGTACAATGAGCAGTTCTTC.

The V gene is TRBV2, the J gene TRBJ2-2; D call uncertain. V lost 10 bases to trimming and J lost 3 bases, with 18 bases between them. CDR3 length: 15 amino acids. Germline V lookup: CDR1 SNHLY, CDR2 FYNNEI. The CDR3 DNA is TGTGCCACCCTTAAAAGTCTTGGCTACACCGGGGAGCTGTTTTTT. Its protein is CATLKSLGYTGELFF. The whole variable domain, filled in from reference TRBV2 and TRBJ2-2, reads EPEVTQTPSHQVTQMGQEVILRCVPISNHLYFYWYRQILGQKVEFLVSFYNNEISEKSEIFDDQFSVERPDGSNFTLKIRSTKLEDSAMYFCATLKSLGYTGELFFGEGSRLTVL.

The count of this clone is one. J is TRBJ2-7 and V is TRBV28, with D tentatively TRBD1 (7 bases). Germline loops: CDR1 MDHEN, CDR2 SYDVKM. CDR3 length equals 14 residues. V lost 2 bases and J 1 base, leaving 9 bases between the germline ends. CDR3 protein: CASSLPGGSYEQYF. DNA for the CDR3: TGTGCCAGCAGTTTACCAGGGGGGTCCTACGAGCAGTACTTC. The whole variable domain, filled in from reference TRBV28 and TRBJ2-7, reads DVKVTQSSRYLVKRTGEKVFLECVQDMDHENMFWYRQDPGLGLRLIYFSYDVKMKEKGDIPEGYSVSREKKERFSLILESASTNQTSMYLCASSLPGGSYEQYFGPGTRLTVT.

The chain combines TRBV27 with TRBJ2-7; 7 bases are a match to TRBD1. The germline V gene encodes CDR1 MNHEY and CDR2 SMNVEV (reference sequence). There are 14 residues in the CDR3. Germline trimming cut 4 bases from V and 2 bases from J; bases unmatched to any gene: 5. The DNA of the CDR3 is TGTGCCAGCAGTTGGTCCGGGACAGCCTACGAGCAGTACTTC. Protein product: CASSWSGTAYEQYF.

The V and J genes are TRBV7-2 and TRBJ1-2; D gene unclear. The CDR3 is 16 amino acids. V shed 1 base and J shed 6 bases, with 18 bases lying between them. Germline CDR1 and CDR2: SGHTA and FQGNSA. This CDR3 reads CASSLGGQSHLHGYTF. The CDR3, as DNA: TGTGCCAGCAGCTTAGGTGGGCAGAGTCATCTTCATGGCTACACCTTC.

The chain combines TRBV19 with TRBJ1-5; weak D call: TRBD1 (5 bases). From germline, CDR1 is LNHDA and CDR2 SQIVND (reference sequence). CDR3 size: 14 residues. Trimming took 1 base from V and 2 from J, leaving 6 bases between them. CDR3 sequence (DNA): TGTGCCAGTAGTATAGGCAGGGGCAATCAGCCCCAGCATTTT. It specifies CASSIGRGNQPQHF.

The chain combines TRBV29-1 with TRBJ1-2; D is possibly TRBD1 (5 bases). Germline lookup yields CDR1 SQVTM and CDR2 ANQGSEA. The CDR3 is 16 residues long. The ends were cut back, 1 base at V and 5 bases at J, with 20 bases in the middle. The CDR3 coding sequence is TGCAGCGTTGAAGGGAGGGGAAGTGGGAACAGGTATGGCTACACCTTC. Translated: CSVEGRGSGNRYGYTF.

The J gene is TRBJ1-1, the V gene TRBV28; D unclear. Germline CDR1 reads MDHEN; CDR2 reads SYDVKM. The V end lost 3 bases, the J end lost 2 bases, and 7 bases lay between the germline ends. The CDR3 totals 13 residues. In nucleotides, the CDR3 is TGTGCCAGCAGTTTGGTTACAAACACTGAAGCTTTCTTT. Translated, it gives CASSLVTNTEAFF. The variable domain in full, with the rest retrieved from reference TRBV28 and TRBJ1-1, is DVKVTQSSRYLVKRTGEKVFLECVQDMDHENMFWYRQDPGLGLRLIYFSYDVKMKEKGDIPEGYSVSREKKERFSLILESASTNQTSMYLCASSLVTNTEAFFGQGTRLTVV.

This chain links TRBV5-1 with TRBJ1-2, with D possibly being TRBD1 (6 bases). This CDR3 region has 16 residues. The germline V gene has CDR1 SGHRS and CDR2 YFSETQ. V was pared by 3 bases and J by 5 bases, with 20 bases between. The CDR3: CASSSTGTPLPYGYTF. The CDR3 DNA reads TGCGCCAGCAGCTCAACCGGGACACCGCTCCCATATGGCTACACCTTC.

This clone was seen more than once but under ten times. This sequence joins TRBV7-2 and TRBJ2-2, with TRBD2 identical over 14 bases. V lost 4 bases to trimming and J lost 6 bases; unmatched junction nucleotides: 7. The CDR3 is made up of 17 amino acids. From germline, CDR1 is SGHTA and CDR2 FQGNSA. The CDR3 coding sequence is TGTGCCAGCAGCTCATCTCTGACTAGCGGGAGGGCCGGGGAGCTGTTTTTT. Protein product: CASSSSLTSGRAGELFF. Filled out from reference TRBV7-2 and TRBJ2-2, the complete variable domain reads GAGVSQSPSNKVTEKGKDVELRCDPISGHTALYWYRQSLGQGLEFLIYFQGNSAPDKSGLPSDRFSAERTGGSVSTLTIQRTQQEDSAVYLCASSSSLTSGRAGELFFGEGSRLTVL.

The chain links TRBV10-3 to TRBJ1-2; 8 bases agree with TRBD1. Germline loops: CDR1 ENHRY, CDR2 SYGVKD. This CDR3 has 16 amino acids. With 4 bases clipped from V and 1 base from J, the junction kept 8 bases outside the gene matches. CDR3 residues: CAISGVGTGGNYGYTF. CDR3 coding DNA: TGTGCCATCAGTGGAGTCGGGACAGGAGGTAACTATGGCTACACCTTC.

The chain carries TRBV28 and TRBJ1-6; the D is unclear. The CDR3 totals 13 residues. From germline, CDR1 is MDHEN and CDR2 SYDVKM. The CDR3 is CAVGRKYNSPLHF. The CDR3 coding sequence is TGTGCGGTGGGCAGGAAATATAATTCACCCCTCCACTTT.

Written as DNA, the CDR3 is TGTGCCAGCAGCTTTCCGGCTAGCGGGAGCGGTGGCGAGCAGTACTTC. Protein sequence: CASSFPASGSGGEQYF. The rearrangement joins TRBV5-4 to TRBJ2-7; TRBD2 matches 10 bases. CDR3 length equals 16 residues. Germline lookup yields CDR1 SGHNT and CDR2 YYREEE (reference sequence). J gave up 6 bases and V 2 bases, and 11 bases lay outside the gene matches.

This sequence joins TRBV10-1 and TRBJ2-5; a possible D gene is TRBD2 (6 bases). V was clipped by 3 bases and J by 4 bases, with 12 bases between them. The CDR3 length is 14 residues. Germline CDR1 and CDR2: WNHNN and SYGVQD (reference sequence). CDR3 nucleotides: TGCGCCAGCAGTGATAACCGGAGGGTAGAGACCCAGTACTTC. Protein: CASSDNRRVETQYF.

The V and J genes are TRBV11-3 and TRBJ2-3; 8 bases match TRBD1. The CDR3 consists of 15 residues. Germline loops: CDR1 SGHNT, CDR2 YENEEA. V gave up 1 base and J gave up 6 bases; unmatched junction bases: 6. CDR3 region: CASSLGSTGADTQYF. For the CDR3, the DNA is TGTGCCAGCAGCTTAGGTTCGACAGGGGCCGATACGCAGTATTTT.

The rearrangement uses TRBV4-3 and TRBJ1-4, with D possibly TRBD1 on 6 matching bases. The germline V gene encodes CDR1 LGHNA and CDR2 YSLEER. Trimming removed 1 base at V and 5 bases at J, with 8 bases between. CDR3 length equals 14 residues. CDR3 coding DNA: TGCGCCAGCAGCCAAGTACAGGGAAATGAAAAACTGTTTTTT. Translating gives CASSQVQGNEKLFF.

The J gene is TRBJ1-6, the V gene TRBV7-9; TRBD1 matches at 9 bases. The germline CDR1 and CDR2 sequences are SEHNR and FQNEAQ (reference sequence). The CDR3 covers 15 residues. V lost 5 bases and J lost 7; bases outside the gene matches: 6. The CDR3, as DNA: TGTGCCAGCAGCGACCGGGACAGGGAAAATTCACCCCTCCACTTT. Amino acids: CASSDRDRENSPLHF.

The gene calls are TRBV4-3 and TRBJ2-7, with a tentative D call TRBD2 (6 bases). CDR3 length equals 15 residues. V shed 0 bases and J shed 3 bases, with 12 bases lying between them. Looked up from germline, CDR1 is LGHNA and CDR2 is YSLEER. CDR3 sequence reads: CASSQDRGSGYEQYF. Written as DNA, the CDR3 is TGCGCCAGCAGCCAAGATCGGGGTAGCGGCTACGAGCAGTACTTC.

The chain is built from TRBV7-2 and TRBJ2-2; D may be TRBD2 (5 bases). This CDR3 has 13 residues. In germline, CDR1 is SGHTA, CDR2 FQGNSA. Trimming took off 5 bases at V and 7 bases at J, with 11 bases between the two ends. The CDR3 bases are TGTGCCAGCAGCGGCGGGTGGGGCGGGGAGCTGTTTTTT. This encodes CASSGGWGGELFF.

This rearrangement joins TRBV19 to TRBJ2-2; the match to TRBD2 covers 10 bases. The CDR3 has 15 amino acids. The ends lost 7 bases at V and 8 bases at J; junction bases unmatched: 10. Germline V gene data show CDR1 as LNHDA and CDR2 as SQIVND (reference sequence). The CDR3 reads CASNSWTSGLGELFF. The CDR3 DNA follows: TGTGCCAGTAACTCGTGGACTAGCGGTCTGGGGGAGCTGTTTTTT.

This clone was observed a single time. The chain joins TRBV10-2 to TRBJ1-2; D might be TRBD1 (6 bases). The CDR3 consists of 13 residues. Germline V gives CDR1 WSHSY, CDR2 SAAADI. The CDR3 coding sequence is TGCGCTAGCGGGGGGGCAGGTGGCTATGGCTACACCTTC. Protein product: CASGGAGGYGYTF.

The chain is built from TRBV6-5 and TRBJ2-5; D unresolved. The J call is doubtful: the DNA matches TRBJ2-7 better. The germline V gene has CDR1 MNHEY and CDR2 SVGAGI. The CDR3 has 14 amino acids. CDR3 protein: CASNEKASLYEQYF. The CDR3 region has the DNA TGTGCCAGCAATGAAAAGGCTAGTCTGTACGAGCAGTACTTC.

The genes are TRBV28 and TRBJ2-1, with TRBD2 matching over 9 bases. The J segment lost 8 bases and the V segment lost 6 bases, leaving 17 bases of the junction unmatched. This CDR3 spans 17 amino acids. The germline V gene encodes CDR1 MDHEN and CDR2 SYDVKM. CDR3 DNA sequence: TGTGCCAGCAGCCCCCGGGTCCTCCTAAGCGGGAGGCATGAGCAGTTCTTC. Translated, it gives CASSPRVLLSGRHEQFF.

The J gene is TRBJ2-2, the V gene TRBV5-1; 9 nucleotides align to TRBD2. The CDR3 contains 15 residues. With V trimmed by 2 bases and J by 5 bases, 4 bases remained unmatched. The germline V gene encodes CDR1 SGHRS and CDR2 YFSETQ. The CDR3 nucleotides are TGCGCCAGCAGCTTCGGGCGGGAGGGAACCGGGGAGCTGTTTTTT. Residues: CASSFGREGTGELFF.

This chain connects TRBV14 to TRBJ2-3; no definite D call. CDR3 length equals 13 residues. In germline, CDR1 is SGHDN, CDR2 FVKESK. Trimming shortened V by 1 base and J by 4 bases, and 6 bases separated the two germline ends. The CDR3 here is CASSQGEADTQYF. The CDR3 DNA is TGTGCCAGCAGCCAAGGAGAGGCAGATACGCAGTATTTT.